This paragraph reports one T cell receptor beta chain. Its antigen is still unknown. One junction end does not reproduce the germline sequence, and a read error may be involved. Ficoll-Paque density gradient centrifugation was the method used to isolate PBMCs. Sequencing was performed on an Illumina NovaSeq 6000. TCRalpha and TCRbeta cDNA libraries were constructed by 5'RACE with constant-segment primers, with sample barcodes and unique molecular identifiers being introduced. RNA was extracted from every sample with Trizol reagent. Amplification of the libraries took two PCR steps, and the second step added a second sample barcode plus Illumina TruSeq adapters. Libraries were sequenced on an Illumina NovaSeq with 2 x 150 bp paired-end reads. The paper's processing steps were these. With migec v1.2.7, reads were demultiplexed and then collapsed into UMI-guided consensus sequences. Using mixcr v2.1.11, the UMI consensuses were aligned to TRA and TRB V and J templates and assembled into clonotypes. A clonotype was counted as expanded or contracted only when both edgeR and NoisET called the clonotype significant, with the noise models trained on biological replicates. For edgeR calls, the cutoffs were a false discovery rate-adjusted p below 0.01 and a log2 fold-change threshold of 1. As an exploratory analysis of dynamics, max-normalized trajectories of the 1000 most abundant clonotypes were examined by PCA with hierarchical clustering. Separately sequenced CD4+ and CD8+ repertoires were used to assign the CD4 or CD8 phenotype of responding clones. In-frame beta chains were kept once TCRdb had trimmed the public reads at Q25 with fastp and called clones with MiXCR. CDR3 protein duplicates are merged, each entry listing the most common genes and DNA. The V and J calls come from TCRdb's annotation, not from the publication. For this sample the table gives some 300,000 distinct CDR3 sequences, of which around a fifth were detected only once. The ten largest clones take up roughly a fifth of the sample.

The entry originates in a study of T-cell memory formation after mild COVID-19 listed by TCRdb under 2021. Regarding the study in general: TCR sequence clusters from the two donors were largely donor specific. T-cell clones expanding and contracting after mild COVID-19 in two donors were tracked by longitudinal TCRalpha and TCRbeta repertoire sequencing. The cohort comprised two young, previously healthy adult volunteers, one female and one male. The paper's findings and limits, for the study overall: Whether the second-wave clones peaking on day 37 were SARS-CoV-2 specific was not confirmed. The study included only a couple of mild cases, and larger cohorts that include severe cases with pre-infection samples were judged to be necessary. Clones contracting from day 15 to 85 had balanced CD4/CD8 phenotypes, while a second wave expanding from day 15 to 37 was biased towards CD4+. Contracting CD4+ clones were located mainly in the CM and EM memory subsets, whereas CD8+ clones were found to be enriched in EMRA. Some responding clones were detected in pre-infection memory, which suggested that pre-existing cross-reactive memory T cells had joined the SARS-CoV-2 response.

The source is a man aged 18 to 30 who had mild COVID-19 (a few samples of this study predate the infection). The sample titles of this study are shuffled in the database, so cell type and time point are left out; the donor was told from shared clones. Sequenced: PBMCs or a T cell subset sorted from them (not recorded which).

The CDR3 region has the sequence CSSSADRVVVRNEQFF. In nucleotides, the sequence is TGTTCCAGCAGCGCAGACAGGGTAGTGGTTCGCAATGAGCAGTTCTTC. The rearrangement combines TRBV11-2 with TRBJ2-1; the junction holds 7 bases that match TRBD1. The germline V gene specifies SGHAT as CDR1 and FQNNGV as CDR2. Reading from cysteine to phenylalanine, the CDR3 counts 16 amino acids. Just the 48-base CDR3 DNA is kept, in frame starting at base 1.